Each of the 10 T cell receptor beta chains below was sequenced from the same sample in a study of cytomegalovirus exposure and HLA in healthy donors. Vbeta (60) and Jbeta (13) primers were used in the PCR. The repertoire was sequenced with immunoSEQ multiplex PCR; TCRdb's copy has only in-frame clones and lacks some. The sample's table shows about 48,000 clones. The specimen was PBMCs. Receptors were obtained from a male donor in good health and CMV-seropositive.

The chain employs TRBV19 and TRBJ2-2; a weak D match, TRBD2 (6 bases). CDR3 length equals 12 residues. Germline loops: CDR1 LNHDA, CDR2 SQIVND (reference sequence). Trimming removed 1 base at V and 14 bases at J, with 11 bases between. CDR3: CASSIGSAGLFF. In nucleotides, the CDR3 is TGTGCCAGTAGTATAGGGAGCGCGGGACTGTTTTTT.

The chain links TRBV2 to TRBJ2-3; a possible D gene is TRBD1 (5 bases). Deletions cut 6 bases from V and 2 bases from J, with 24 bases between. This CDR3 contains 18 residues. Germline lookup yields CDR1 SNHLY and CDR2 FYNNEI. As DNA, the CDR3 is TGTGCCAGCAGCCATGATGAGCCAGGACACCACTCCACAGATACGCAGTATTTT. It is translated as CASSHDEPGHHSTDTQYF.

On this clone itself: The same CDR3 also results from other DNA sequences found in this sample. The rearrangement uses TRBV4-3 and TRBJ1-1; no reliable D call. Germline assignment: CDR1 LGHNA and CDR2 YSLEER. This CDR3 has 14 amino acids. The V gene lost 1 base and the J gene lost 9 bases, with 15 bases spanning the gap. CDR3 nucleotide sequence: TGCGCCAGCAGCCAAGGGCCCCTCGAGGGTAAAGCTTTCTTT. As protein: CASSQGPLEGKAFF.

The chain employs TRBV30 and TRBJ2-7, with D perhaps matching TRBD1 (6 bases). Germline V gives CDR1 GTSNPN, CDR2 SVGIG (reference sequence). The V gene lost 0 bases and the J gene lost 4 bases, with 7 bases spanning the gap. The CDR3 contains 12 residues. In DNA, the CDR3 is TGTGCCTGGAGTGTGGACAGATACGAGCAGTACTTC. As protein: CAWSVDRYEQYF.

J is TRBJ1-1 and V is TRBV5-1, with D tentatively TRBD1 (6 bases). The CDR3 consists of 15 residues. Germline assignment: CDR1 SGHRS and CDR2 YFSETQ. With 4 bases removed from V and 5 bases from J, the gap between germline ends came to 18 bases. CDR3 loop: CASSKTLDRMTEAFF. DNA of the CDR3: TGCGCCAGCAGCAAAACCTTGGACAGAATGACTGAAGCTTTCTTT.

The V and J genes are TRBV4-1 and TRBJ2-7, with D uncertain. V was cut by 0 bases and J by 3 bases, with 12 bases left in between. Per the germline V gene, CDR1 is MGHRA and CDR2 is YSYEKL. This CDR3 has 15 residues. CDR3 sequence reads: CASSQEGEANYEQYF. CDR3 coding DNA: TGCGCCAGCAGCCAAGAAGGAGAAGCCAACTACGAGCAGTACTTC.

V and J are TRBV7-2 and TRBJ2-7, with D unclear. Trimming left V 3 bases short and J 5 bases short, with 2 bases between. Germline values: CDR1 SGHTA, CDR2 FQGNSA. The CDR3 consists of 10 residues. The chain's CDR3 is CASSFDEQYF. The DNA of the CDR3 is TGTGCCAGCAGCTTCGACGAGCAGTACTTC.

The chain recombines TRBV19 with TRBJ2-2; 9 bases fit TRBD1. The CDR3 runs 15 residues. V shed 3 bases, J shed 4 bases, and the junction held 3 bases outside the gene matches. In germline, CDR1 is LNHDA, CDR2 SQIVND (reference sequence). The CDR3 bases are TGTGCCAGTAGTATGGACAGGGGACCCACCGGGGAGCTGTTTTTT. Amino acid sequence: CASSMDRGPTGELFF.

This chain joins TRBV18 and TRBJ1-1; 7 bases fit TRBD1. The V gene end was trimmed by 2 bases and the J gene end by 7 bases; junction bases not matched to a gene: 4. CDR1 and CDR2 (germline): KGHSH, LQKENI. This CDR3 contains 13 residues. The CDR3 DNA reads as TGTGCCAGCTCACCATCTCAGGGGGGTGAAGCTTTCTTT. It codes for CASSPSQGGEAFF. Variable domain in full (rest from reference TRBV18 and TRBJ1-1): NAGVMQNPRHLVRRRGQEARLRCSPMKGHSHVYWYRQLPEEGLKFMVYLQKENIIDESGMPKERFSAEFPKEGPSILRIQQVVRGDSAAYFCASSPSQGGEAFFGQGTRLTVV.

Here the CDR3 DNA reads TGTGCCAGCAGCCCATCCGCGTGGGATACGCAGTATTTT. Its translation is CASSPSAWDTQYF. The chain combines TRBV11-2 with TRBJ2-3; the D is unclear. Germline V lookup: CDR1 SGHAT, CDR2 FQNNGV. The V end was cut by 5 bases, the J end by 6 bases, with 12 bases between. This CDR3 is built from 13 residues.